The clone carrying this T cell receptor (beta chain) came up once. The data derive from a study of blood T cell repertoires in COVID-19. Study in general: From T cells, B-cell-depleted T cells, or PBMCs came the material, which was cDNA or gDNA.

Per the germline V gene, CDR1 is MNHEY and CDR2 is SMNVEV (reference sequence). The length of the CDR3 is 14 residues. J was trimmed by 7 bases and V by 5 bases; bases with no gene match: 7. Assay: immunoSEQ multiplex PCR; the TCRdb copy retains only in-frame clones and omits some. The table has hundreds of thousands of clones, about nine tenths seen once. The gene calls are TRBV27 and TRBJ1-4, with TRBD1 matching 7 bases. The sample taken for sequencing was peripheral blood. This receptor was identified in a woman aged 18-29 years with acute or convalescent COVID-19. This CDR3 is CASSTRQGIEKLFF. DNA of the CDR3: TGTGCCAGCAGTACCCGACAGGGTATTGAAAAACTGTTTTTT.